The clone carrying this T cell receptor (beta chain) was seen only a few times. Antigen unknown. Trimming cost V 2 bases and J 0 bases, with 16 bases left between them. The CDR3 covers 17 residues. Germline V gene data show CDR1 as SGHVS and CDR2 as FNYEAQ. MiXCR was run by TCRdb on the 5' RACE reads, yielding one entry per CDR3 protein. The profile shows about 88,000 distinct CDR3 sequences, approximately 25% of them singletons. This sample is drawn from a study of T-cell memory formation after mild COVID-19. Overall study findings and caveats: Pre-infection memory held some responding clones, suggesting pre-existing cross-reactive T cells responded.

The sequence came from a man younger than 30 who had mild COVID-19 (a few samples of this study predate the infection). Cell type and time point are not known. Sequences were obtained from PBMCs or a T cell subset sorted from them (not recorded which). The genes are TRBV7-6 and TRBJ1-1; D is perhaps TRBD1 (6 bases). CDR3 sequence reads: CASSLISQGLMNTEAFF. CDR3 sequence (DNA): TGTGCCAGCAGCTTAATTTCCCAGGGGTTAATGAACACTGAAGCTTTCTTT.